This TCR beta chain was recovered during a study of OX40 agonist ivuxolimab in advanced cancers. J was trimmed by 13 bases and V by 5 bases; bases with no gene match: 8. The CDR3 runs 12 residues. Germline V gene data show CDR1 as SGHTA and CDR2 as FQGNSA. Assay: immunoSEQ multiplex PCR; the TCRdb copy retains only in-frame clones and omits some. The sample includes approximately 60,000 clones, around 84% of them seen just once. This clonotype was obtained from an adult with an advanced solid tumor such as melanoma, head and neck, liver or kidney cancer. This specimen consisted of CD4+ or CD8+ T cells sorted from blood, obtained in a trial of the OX40 agonist ivuxolimab. This chain joins TRBV7-2 and TRBJ2-7, with 10 bases that match TRBD1. This CDR3 reads CASSLDRGPSYF. CDR3 nucleotides: TGTGCCAGCAGCCTAGACAGGGGGCCCTCTTACTTC.